This T cell receptor beta chain originates from a study of T-cell memory formation after mild COVID-19. Across the whole study: Clustering of TCRs was largely donor specific.

The germline V gene encodes CDR1 LGHNA and CDR2 YNFKEQ. Trimming took off 0 bases at V and 10 bases at J, with 16 bases between the two ends. This CDR3 region has 15 residues. This clonotype has more than one count but fewer than ten. Constant-segment primers served in 5'RACE that generated TCR alpha and TCR beta cDNA libraries bearing sample barcodes and UMIs. TCRdb itself ran the 5' RACE reads through MiXCR, one entry per CDR3 protein. The sample has about 560,000 distinct CDR3 sequences, 17% seen once. Specimen: PBMCs or a T cell subset sorted from them (not recorded which). The chain joins TRBV4-2 to TRBJ2-1; tentatively, D is TRBD1 or TRBD2 (6 bases each). This sequence was found in an adult woman who had mild COVID-19 (a few samples of this study predate the infection). Cell type and time point are not known. The CDR3 DNA sequence: TGTGCCAGCAGCCAAGATAGGGGGGCAGGGGAGGAGCAGTTCTTC. Its translation: CASSQDRGAGEEQFF.